Following are 30 T cell receptor beta chains from one sample sequenced in a study of T cell changes during pregnancy in multiple sclerosis. TCRdb's table, derived via immunoSEQ multiplex PCR, lists solely in-frame clones and lacks some. The repertoire holds approximately 88,000 clones, roughly 96% seen once, with about 1.2% in the top ten. Sequenced here: peripheral blood, sampled in the second trimester of pregnancy. The source of these receptors is a female donor with multiple sclerosis, enrolled in a pregnancy study.

With regard to this clone: The same CDR3 also results from other DNA sequences found in this sample. This sequence joins TRBV4-1 and TRBJ2-7, with D possibly matching TRBD2 (5 bases). V shed 0 bases and J shed 1 base, with 7 bases lying between them. Germline V gene data show CDR1 as MGHRA and CDR2 as YSYEKL. The CDR3 runs 14 residues. CDR3 protein: CASSQDPGSYEQYF. Here the CDR3 DNA reads TGCGCCAGCAGCCAAGACCCGGGGTCCTACGAGCAGTACTTC.

The V and J genes are TRBV7-9 and TRBJ2-7; TRBD1 is a possible D gene (5 bases). This CDR3 has 14 amino acids. Trimming cost V 5 bases and J 2 bases, with 13 bases left between them. Germline-derived CDR1 and CDR2 are SEHNR and FQNEAQ (reference sequence). Written as DNA, the CDR3 is TGTGCCAGCAGCCCCCCGACAGTTGCCTACGAGCAGTACTTC. It translates to CASSPPTVAYEQYF.

The chain has TRBV10-3 and TRBJ1-5, with TRBD1 identical over 8 bases. The CDR3 runs 15 residues. Germline trimming cut 10 bases from V and 2 bases from J; bases unmatched to any gene: 10. Germline assignment: CDR1 ENHRY and CDR2 SYGVKD. CDR3 DNA sequence: TGTGCCAGCCGGGGGGAGACAGGGGGCAATCAGCCCCAGCATTTT. It specifies CASRGETGGNQPQHF.

The chain employs TRBV2 and TRBJ2-7; 8 bases line up with TRBD2. CDR3 length: 13 residues. J was trimmed by 2 bases and V by 7 bases; bases with no gene match: 4. Germline V gene data show CDR1 as SNHLY and CDR2 as FYNNEI. CDR3 loop: CASKRETTYEQYF. DNA of the CDR3: TGTGCCAGCAAGCGGGAGACCACCTACGAGCAGTACTTC.

V is TRBV28 and J is TRBJ1-2, with a possible D match to TRBD1 (5 bases). V lost 0 bases and J 1 base, leaving 15 bases between the germline ends. The CDR3 is 17 residues long. CDR1 and CDR2 (germline): MDHEN, SYDVKM. As DNA, the CDR3 is TGTGCCAGCAGTTTATGGGGGGGGTGGGGGAATAACTATGGCTACACCTTC. As protein: CASSLWGGWGNNYGYTF.

The rearrangement joins TRBV7-9 to TRBJ1-2; D gene uncertain. The CDR3 length is 14 residues. Trimming cost V 3 bases and J 6 bases, with 14 bases left between them. Per germline, CDR1 SEHNR and CDR2 FQNEAQ (reference sequence). CDR3 DNA sequence: TGTGCCAGCAGCTTTCCGGTGCGGATCCATGGCTACACCTTC. This translates into CASSFPVRIHGYTF. The variable domain in full, completed from reference TRBV7-9 and TRBJ1-2, reads DTGVSQNPRHKITKRGQNVTFRCDPISEHNRLYWYRQTLGQGPEFLTYFQNEAQLEKSRLLSDRFSAERPKGSFSTLEIQRTEQGDSAMYLCASSFPVRIHGYTFGSGTRLTVV.

The chain joins TRBV4-1 to TRBJ2-7; maybe TRBD1 (6 bases). V was shortened by 4 bases and J by 2 bases, with 15 bases between the two germline ends. The CDR3 loop spans 15 amino acids. Looked up from germline, CDR1 is MGHRA and CDR2 is YSYEKL. For the CDR3, the DNA is TGCGCCAGCAGCCCCGGGACACTCACTCCCTACGAGCAGTACTTC. It specifies CASSPGTLTPYEQYF.

The CDR3: CSVEGGQGINEQFF. CDR3 nucleotides: TGCAGCGTTGAAGGGGGACAGGGGATCAATGAGCAGTTCTTC. The gene calls are TRBV29-1 and TRBJ2-1; TRBD1 aligns across 10 bases. CDR1 is SQVTM and CDR2 is ANQGSEA in the germline V gene. V lost 1 base, J lost 6 bases, and 3 bases stayed unmatched. This CDR3 region has 14 residues.

The V call is TRBV7-3, the J call TRBJ1-3; D ambiguous. V dropped 8 bases and J dropped 0 bases, with 11 bases sitting between them. Germline CDR1 SGHTA, CDR2 FQGTGA. The CDR3 sequence is 14 residues long. CDR3 nucleotide sequence: TGTGCCAGCTCAGATCGAAGCTCTGGAAACACCATATATTTT. Its translation is CASSDRSSGNTIYF.

V is TRBV15 and J is TRBJ1-1; a weak D match, TRBD1 (6 bases). The germline V and J ends were trimmed by 0 bases and 1 base, with 9 bases remaining between them. From germline, CDR1 is LNHNV and CDR2 YYDKDF (reference sequence). The CDR3 spans 15 residues. CDR3 coding DNA: TGTGCCACCAGCAGAGAACGGACAGAGAACACTGAAGCTTTCTTT. Translated, it gives CATSRERTENTEAFF.

The chain carries TRBV18 and TRBJ1-2, with TRBD1 matching 9 bases. Per germline, CDR1 KGHSH and CDR2 LQKENI. This CDR3 has 14 amino acids. The V gene end was trimmed by 5 bases and the J gene end by 5 bases; junction bases not matched to a gene: 6. DNA of the CDR3: TGTGCCAGCTCATCTACAGGGGGCGATTATGGCTACACCTTC. Its protein is CASSSTGGDYGYTF.

The chain combines TRBV5-4 with TRBJ2-2, with D possibly being TRBD1 (5 bases). The CDR3 contains 14 residues. The V end lost 2 bases, the J end lost 5 bases, and 10 bases lay between the germline ends. Germline V gene lookup returns CDR1 SGHNT and CDR2 YYREEE (reference sequence). The CDR3 coding sequence is TGTGCCAGCAGCTTAACAGGACGTACCGGGGAGCTGTTTTTT. This translates into CASSLTGRTGELFF.

This sequence joins TRBV4-2 and TRBJ1-4; 8 bases match TRBD1. Germline V CDR1 and CDR2: LGHNA, YNFKEQ. V lost 7 bases to trimming and J lost 8 bases; unmatched junction nucleotides: 6. This CDR3 contains 13 residues. The CDR3 DNA is TGTGCCAGCAAGCCACAGGGGGGCGAAAAACTGTTTTTT. Translated: CASKPQGGEKLFF.

The chain joins TRBV28 to TRBJ2-7, with TRBD2 matching 8 bases. The CDR3 covers 15 residues. The germline gives CDR1 MDHEN, CDR2 SYDVKM. The J segment lost 1 base and the V segment lost 7 bases, leaving 9 bases of the junction unmatched. The CDR3, as DNA: TGTGCCAGCACCCCGGGGGGGGAGAAATCCTACGAGCAGTACTTC. It translates to CASTPGGEKSYEQYF.

V gene TRBV27 combines with J gene TRBJ2-7; the D is unclear. The germline V and J ends were trimmed by 1 base and 7 bases, with 5 bases remaining between them. The length of the CDR3 is 11 residues. Germline V gene sequence: CDR1 MNHEY, CDR2 SMNVEV (reference sequence). DNA for the CDR3: TGTGCCAGCAGTTTATTCGGGGAGCAGTACTTC. As protein: CASSLFGEQYF.

This sequence joins TRBV19 and TRBJ2-1, with D uncertain. Germline lookup yields CDR1 LNHDA and CDR2 SQIVND (reference sequence). The CDR3 covers 13 residues. Trimming stripped 0 bases from V and 10 bases from J, with 10 bases between. The CDR3 DNA is TGTGCCAGTAGTATAGAGTCGGGTGGAGAGCAGTTCTTC. This translates into CASSIESGGEQFF.

This chain uses TRBV4-1 with TRBJ2-7; the D is unclear. The CDR3 sequence is 12 residues long. Trimming took 1 base from V and 7 from J, leaving 8 bases between them. Per the germline V gene, CDR1 is MGHRA and CDR2 is YSYEKL. This CDR3 is CASSQGPAEQYF. In DNA form, the CDR3 reads TGCGCCAGCAGCCAAGGCCCTGCGGAGCAGTACTTC.

This chain uses TRBV19 with TRBJ1-2, with D tentatively TRBD1 (6 bases). Germline V gene sequence: CDR1 LNHDA, CDR2 SQIVND (reference sequence). The CDR3 length is 14 residues. Trimming left V 7 bases short and J 6 bases short, with 18 bases between. CDR3 in amino acids: CASKGMQGLHGYTF. For the CDR3, the DNA is TGTGCCAGTAAGGGGATGCAGGGGCTTCATGGCTACACCTTC.

This clone was recorded once. The rearrangement uses TRBV30 and TRBJ2-3; TRBD2 is a possible D gene (6 bases). The CDR3 is 11 amino acids. Trimming shortened V by 2 bases and J by 10 bases, and 10 bases separated the two germline ends. CDR1 GTSNPN and CDR2 SVGIG come from the germline V gene (reference sequence). The CDR3 DNA is TGTGCCTGGAGTACGGGAGAAGCGCAGTATTTT. Residues: CAWSTGEAQYF.

V usage is TRBV2 and J usage is TRBJ2-5; 8 bases agree with TRBD2. The germline gives CDR1 SNHLY, CDR2 FYNNEI. This CDR3 is built from 12 residues. J lost 7 bases, V lost 6 bases, and 4 bases had no gene match. As DNA, the CDR3 is TGTGCCAGCAGGGGAGCGGGGGTGACCCAGTACTTC. Translation gives CASRGAGVTQYF.

The chain couples TRBV7-9 to TRBJ1-5, with TRBD1 matching 8 bases. V lost 6 bases and J lost 2; bases outside the gene matches: 3. This CDR3 has 14 residues. Germline CDR1 SEHNR, CDR2 FQNEAQ (reference sequence). CDR3 coding DNA: TGTGCCAGCAGTCCAGGGGGCGGCAATCAGCCCCAGCATTTT. It codes for CASSPGGGNQPQHF.

On this clone: Other DNA sequences within the sample encode an identical CDR3. The chain joins TRBV9 to TRBJ2-7; 7 bases map to TRBD2. Germline V lookup: CDR1 SGDLS, CDR2 YYNGEE. The CDR3 has 14 amino acids. Unmatched junction bases numbered 1, after V lost 0 bases and J lost 1 base. The CDR3 coding sequence is TGTGCCAGCAGCGTAGCTAGCGGTTCCTACGAGCAGTACTTC. It codes for CASSVASGSYEQYF.

The chain couples TRBV2 to TRBJ1-2, with 7 bases that match TRBD1. Germline V gene lookup returns CDR1 SNHLY and CDR2 FYNNEI. After removal of 5 bases from V and 5 bases from J, the junction contained 11 bases not matched to a gene. The length of the CDR3 is 15 residues. This chain's CDR3 is CASSWYDRVSYGYTF. Written as DNA, the CDR3 is TGTGCCAGCAGTTGGTATGACAGGGTTTCTTATGGCTACACCTTC. The full variable domain, completed using reference TRBV2 and TRBJ1-2, is EPEVTQTPSHQVTQMGQEVILRCVPISNHLYFYWYRQILGQKVEFLVSFYNNEISEKSEIFDDQFSVERPDGSNFTLKIRSTKLEDSAMYFCASSWYDRVSYGYTFGSGTRLTVV.

The J gene is TRBJ2-5, the V gene TRBV7-2; 13 positions match TRBD2. The V gene's germline CDR1 is SGHTA and CDR2 FQGNSA. The CDR3 has 17 residues. The junction had 7 bases not matched to a gene; V was cut back by 1 base and J by 5 bases. The CDR3 DNA reads TGTGCCAGCAGCTTAGGAGGACTAGCGGGAGTGGGGGAGACCCAGTACTTC. It specifies CASSLGGLAGVGETQYF.

V gene TRBV9 combines with J gene TRBJ2-1, with D possibly matching TRBD2 (6 bases). Trimming stripped 1 base from V and 5 bases from J, with 16 bases between. The CDR3 loop spans 16 amino acids. CDR1 is SGDLS, CDR2 YYNGEE, per germline. CDR3 DNA: TGTGCCAGCAGCGTATCTAGCGCTTCAATTCACAATGAGCAGTTCTTC. Translation: CASSVSSASIHNEQFF. The full variable domain, its missing parts supplied by reference TRBV9 and TRBJ2-1, is DSGVTQTPKHLITATGQRVTLRCSPRSGDLSVYWYQQSLDQGLQFLIQYYNGEERAKGNILERFSAQQFPDLHSELNLSSLELGDSALYFCASSVSSASIHNEQFFGPGTRLTVL.

This CDR3 reads CASSPSAISGEQYF. The CDR3, as DNA: TGTGCCAGCAGCCCTTCGGCTATATCGGGGGAGCAGTACTTC. The V gene is TRBV4-2, the J gene TRBJ2-7; a possible D gene is TRBD2 (5 bases). V was trimmed by 4 bases and J by 7 bases, leaving 17 bases between them. The CDR3 loop spans 14 amino acids. Germline lookup yields CDR1 LGHNA and CDR2 YNFKEQ.

The chain combines TRBV11-2 with TRBJ2-7; D gene unclear. This CDR3 spans 10 amino acids. CDR1 is SGHAT, CDR2 FQNNGV, per germline. V lost 3 bases and J lost 6, with 3 bases in between. The CDR3 nucleotides are TGTGCCAGCAGCTTCGGCGAGCAGTACTTC. Translated, it gives CASSFGEQYF.

The V gene is TRBV27, the J gene TRBJ2-2; 7 nucleotides line up with TRBD2. CDR1 and CDR2 from the germline V gene are MNHEY and SMNVEV (reference sequence). V gave up 8 bases and J gave up 0 bases; unmatched junction bases: 6. This CDR3 spans 15 amino acids. CDR3 region: CASGGGGTNTGELFF. CDR3 nucleotides: TGTGCCAGCGGGGGGGGAGGGACGAACACCGGGGAGCTGTTTTTT.

This clone was detected only once. The chain has TRBV19 and TRBJ2-5, with 8 bases matching TRBD1. Germline trimming cut 5 bases from V and 5 bases from J; bases unmatched to any gene: 7. Germline assignment: CDR1 LNHDA and CDR2 SQIVND (reference sequence). This CDR3 contains 14 residues. The DNA for the CDR3 is TGTGCCAGTAGTCCCCCGGACAGGGTTGAGACCCAGTACTTC. Amino acids: CASSPPDRVETQYF.

The V and J genes are TRBV7-8 and TRBJ2-5; 7 nucleotides line up with TRBD2. The CDR3 extends over 17 amino acids. The V segment lost 6 bases and the J segment 2 bases; nucleotides outside the gene matches: 15. CDR1 SGHVS and CDR2 FQNEAQ come from the germline V gene. The CDR3 DNA is TGTGCCAGCAGTTCCACTCCTAGCGGTCGTTTGCAAGAGACCCAGTACTTC. This codes for CASSSTPSGRLQETQYF.